The rows below give T cell receptor beta chains drawn from one sample of a study of Ad26.COV2.S vaccination and SARS-CoV-2 variants. Libraries were prepared by immunoSEQ multiplex PCR; TCRdb keeps only in-frame clonotypes and omits some of them. The repertoire holds 97,000 or so clones, roughly 75% seen once, with 17% in the top ten. This specimen consisted of peripheral blood, obtained after recovery from COVID-19. These receptor sequences come from a human donor who had recovered from COVID-19. Both conserved end residues are part of each CDR3. Each record gives: J gene, clone size, D gene, V gene, CDR3 DNA, CDR3 protein. A D gene is named only where the DNA matches it firmly. Not all rows give a size; the values are once, few, many and, for expanded clones, a class.

j_gene: TRBJ1-2
abundance: NA
d_gene: NA
v_gene: TRBV3-1/TRBV3-2
CDR3nt: TGTGCCAGCAGCCCAATAGCTGGGTCCCTACTGAACTATGGCTACACCTTC
CDR3aa: CASSPIAGSLLNYGYTF

j_gene: TRBJ1-1
abundance: NA
d_gene: NA
v_gene: TRBV2
CDR3nt: TGTGCCAGCGGTAGGGAAGGTAACACTGAAGCTTTCTTT
CDR3aa: CASGREGNTEAFF

j_gene: TRBJ2-5
abundance: once
d_gene: NA
v_gene: TRBV2
CDR3nt: TGTGCCAGCATACTCCAAGAGACCCAGTACTTC
CDR3aa: CASILQETQYF

j_gene: TRBJ1-2
abundance: NA
d_gene: NA
v_gene: TRBV30
CDR3nt: TGTGCCTGGAAGCCCCCGCTGGGTTTACAACAGAACTATGGCTACACCTTC
CDR3aa: CAWKPPLGLQQNYGYTF

j_gene: TRBJ2-7
abundance: NA
d_gene: TRBD1
v_gene: TRBV6-1
CDR3nt: TGTGCCAGCAGTGAAGTCAGGACAGGGAGGTACGAGCAGTACTTC
CDR3aa: CASSEVRTGRYEQYF

j_gene: TRBJ1-3
abundance: NA
d_gene: TRBD1
v_gene: TRBV2
CDR3nt: TGTGCCAGCACCGGACAGGTTCACTCTGGAAACACCATATATTTT
CDR3aa: CASTGQVHSGNTIYF

j_gene: TRBJ2-2
abundance: NA
d_gene: NA
v_gene: TRBV27
CDR3nt: TGTGCCAGCCGACCCGGGGCGGAGGGAGGGGAGCTGTTTTTT
CDR3aa: CASRPGAEGGELFF

j_gene: TRBJ1-6
abundance: once
d_gene: NA
v_gene: TRBV12-3/TRBV12-4
CDR3nt: TGTGCCAGCAGTTTTCCTATTTCACCCCTCCACTTT
CDR3aa: CASSFPISPLHF

j_gene: TRBJ1-1
abundance: few
d_gene: NA
v_gene: TRBV6-1
CDR3nt: TGTGCCAGCGGTGGGGGCAGGGACCTCCTTCATGTATTGAACACTGAAGCTTTCTTT
CDR3aa: CASGGGRDLLHVLNTEAFF

j_gene: TRBJ1-1
abundance: once
d_gene: TRBD1
v_gene: TRBV5-1
CDR3nt: TGCGCCAGCAGCTTGGGACAGGGGGGCACTGAAGCTTTCTTT
CDR3aa: CASSLGQGGTEAFF

j_gene: TRBJ1-4
abundance: NA
d_gene: NA
v_gene: TRBV4-3
CDR3nt: TGCGCCAGCAGCCAAGAATGGGATTCTAATGAAAAACTGTTTTTT
CDR3aa: CASSQEWDSNEKLFF

j_gene: TRBJ2-3
abundance: NA
d_gene: NA
v_gene: TRBV7-9
CDR3nt: TGTGCCAGCAGCTTAGACAGGACAGCAGATACGCAGTATTTT
CDR3aa: CASSLDRTADTQYF

j_gene: TRBJ1-2
abundance: NA
d_gene: NA
v_gene: TRBV14
CDR3nt: TGTGCCAGCAGCCCAGGAGCGGCCTATGGCTACACCTTC
CDR3aa: CASSPGAAYGYTF

j_gene: TRBJ1-6
abundance: NA
d_gene: NA
v_gene: TRBV2
CDR3nt: TGTGCCAGCAGTCCCAGGACGGCTCCGGGGGGTTCACCCCTCCACTTT
CDR3aa: CASSPRTAPGGSPLHF

j_gene: TRBJ2-7
abundance: NA
d_gene: NA
v_gene: TRBV18
CDR3nt: TGTGCCAGCTCACAGACAGTGGGCTACGAGCAGTACTTC
CDR3aa: CASSQTVGYEQYF

j_gene: TRBJ2-7
abundance: NA
d_gene: TRBD1
v_gene: TRBV30
CDR3nt: TGTGCCTTCTTGGGACAGGGGCTCTACGAGCAGTACTTC
CDR3aa: CAFLGQGLYEQYF

j_gene: TRBJ2-6
abundance: NA
d_gene: TRBD1
v_gene: TRBV27
CDR3nt: TGTGCCAGCAGTTGGTACAGGGGGGACGCTGGGGCCAACGTCCTGACTTTC
CDR3aa: CASSWYRGDAGANVLTF

j_gene: TRBJ1-2
abundance: NA
d_gene: NA
v_gene: TRBV19
CDR3nt: TGTGCCAGTAGTTCAGACACACAGGGATACTATGGCTACACCTTC
CDR3aa: CASSSDTQGYYGYTF

j_gene: TRBJ1-6
abundance: NA
d_gene: TRBD1
v_gene: TRBV13
CDR3nt: TGTGCCAGCAGCCACGGGACAGGGCTTGTGCATTCACCCCTCCACTTT
CDR3aa: CASSHGTGLVHSPLHF

j_gene: TRBJ1-2
abundance: NA
d_gene: TRBD1
v_gene: TRBV5-1
CDR3nt: TGCGCCAGCAGGGTGGGACAGGTCGACTATGGCTACACCTTC
CDR3aa: CASRVGQVDYGYTF

j_gene: TRBJ1-5
abundance: NA
d_gene: NA
v_gene: TRBV28
CDR3nt: TGTGCCAGCAGTTTAACCGGGGCGGGACAGCCCCAGCATTTT
CDR3aa: CASSLTGAGQPQHF

j_gene: TRBJ1-4
abundance: NA
d_gene: TRBD1
v_gene: TRBV19
CDR3nt: TGTGCCAGTAGTACACCCCGGGACAGGACTGAAAAACTGTTTTTT
CDR3aa: CASSTPRDRTEKLFF